This T cell receptor beta chain was obtained from a study of shared clonotypes between healthy human individuals. This CDR3 has 14 amino acids. The trim removed 4 bases at V and 8 bases at J, leaving 5 bases unmatched. Per the germline V gene, CDR1 is SGHNT and CDR2 is YENEEA. Method: immunoSEQ multiplex PCR; TCRdb's copy keeps in-frame clones and lacks some. The table shows roughly 770,000 clones, with about 96% occurring only once. Positive CCR7 selection of CD45RO-negative cells yielded the naive CD8 cells, and terminally differentiated effector memory CD45RA+ cells were excluded. Those who donated were healthy HIV-negative adults, with no recent acute infections or vaccinations reported.

This TCR was sampled from a young man in good health. Sequenced sample: naive CD8+ T cells sorted from blood. The gene calls are TRBV11-3 and TRBJ2-1; 10 nucleotides align to TRBD1. The CDR3 DNA follows: TGTGCCAGCAGCTCCCGGGACAGGGGCGATGAGCAGTTCTTC. As protein: CASSSRDRGDEQFF.